A selection of T cell receptor beta chains follows, all from one sample in a study of sequential checkpoint blockade in melanoma. Clones were sequenced by immunoSEQ multiplex PCR, and TCRdb holds only the in-frame ones, with some missing. The table records roughly 30,000 clones, roughly 85% of them present only once. The sequencing used CD8+ T cells sorted from blood (inferred from file names), collected from a patient given nivolumab and ipilimumab in sequence. The source is a human donor with melanoma. CDR3s leave out the opening cysteine and the closing phenylalanine or tryptophan.

>TRBJ1-1|TRBV9
ASSVGQGGEAF
>TRBJ2-5|TRBV7-9
ASSPRTGLSQETQY
>TRBJ2-7|TRBV5-1
ASSFMGHPYEQY
>TRBJ2-7|TRBV5-6
ASSLGTRSYEQY
>TRBJ2-3|TRBV27
ASSLAVGGDTQY
>TRBJ1-2|TRBV20-1
SARSYGYT
>TRBJ2-2|TRBV27
ASSFRDRVSTGELF
>TRBJ1-6|TRBV27
ASSLSRAGGVRNSPLH
>TRBJ2-7|TRBV5-1
ASSPGTSRSYEQY
>TRBJ2-1|TRBV5-6
ASSREIMFEQF
>TRBJ1-5|TRBV4-1
ASSQEEGARRQPQH
>TRBJ2-1|TRBV9
ASSVGLAEFNEQF
>TRBJ2-7|TRBV28
ASSPSWGQVYEQY
>TRBJ2-1|TRBV28
ASRLSPAGGWNEQF